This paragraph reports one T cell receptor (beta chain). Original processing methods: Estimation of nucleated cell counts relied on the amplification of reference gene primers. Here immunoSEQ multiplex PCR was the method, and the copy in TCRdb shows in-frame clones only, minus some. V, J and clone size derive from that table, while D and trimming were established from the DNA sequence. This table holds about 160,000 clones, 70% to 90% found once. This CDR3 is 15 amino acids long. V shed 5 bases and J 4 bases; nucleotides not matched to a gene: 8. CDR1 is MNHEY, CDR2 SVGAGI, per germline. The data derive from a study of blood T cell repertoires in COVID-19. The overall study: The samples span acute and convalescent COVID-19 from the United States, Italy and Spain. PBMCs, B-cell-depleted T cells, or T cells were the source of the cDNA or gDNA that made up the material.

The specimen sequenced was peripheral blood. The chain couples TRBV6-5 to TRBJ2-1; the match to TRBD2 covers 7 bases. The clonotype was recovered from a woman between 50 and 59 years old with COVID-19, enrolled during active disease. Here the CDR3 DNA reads TGTGCCAGCAGTCATCCCGGGGGGTTTTACAATGAGCAGTTCTTC. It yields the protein CASSHPGGFYNEQFF.